This TCR beta chain was retrieved from a study of T cell responses to AZD1222 COVID-19 vaccine. Findings and caveats of the study: After the peak T cell response, and only then, were repertoires sampled. Per reports, nearly half of all spike-specific TCRs target regions that are unmutated in variants.

About this clone itself: The antigen remains unidentified.

V gave up 7 bases and J gave up 3 bases, with 7 bases separating them. Germline-derived CDR1 and CDR2 are SGHAT and FQNNGV. CDR3 length equals 12 residues. TCRdb keeps only in-frame clones here, not all; method: immunoSEQ multiplex PCR. This table has 52,000 or so clones, around 83% appearing once. The chain combines TRBV11-2 with TRBJ2-1, with D maybe TRBD2 (5 bases). This sample comprised peripheral blood, obtained on day 0 of MenACWY control vaccination. This clonotype originated in an adult in good health. CDR3 coding DNA: TGTGCCAGCACAGACTACTACAATGAGCAGTTCTTC. Amino acid sequence: CASTDYYNEQFF.